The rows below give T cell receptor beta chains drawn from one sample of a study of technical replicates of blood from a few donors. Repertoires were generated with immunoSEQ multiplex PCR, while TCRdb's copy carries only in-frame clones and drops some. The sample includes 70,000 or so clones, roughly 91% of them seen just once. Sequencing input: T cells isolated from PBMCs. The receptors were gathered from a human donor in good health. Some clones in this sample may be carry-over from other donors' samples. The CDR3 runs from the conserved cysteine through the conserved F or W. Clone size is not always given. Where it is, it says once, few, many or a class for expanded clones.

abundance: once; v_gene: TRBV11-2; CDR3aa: CASSSTSVYEQYF
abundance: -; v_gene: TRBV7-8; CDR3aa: CASTLSRVAGNTIYF
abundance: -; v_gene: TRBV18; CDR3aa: CASSPTDYGYTF
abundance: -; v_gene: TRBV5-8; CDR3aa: CASSLGTSGGETQYF
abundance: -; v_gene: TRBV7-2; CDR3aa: CASSLVYGGADTEAFF
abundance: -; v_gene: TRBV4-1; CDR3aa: CASSQERTGPYGYTF
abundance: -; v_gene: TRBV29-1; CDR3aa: CSADAGSGGGSNQPQHF
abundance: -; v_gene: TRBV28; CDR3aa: CASSRQGADYGYTF
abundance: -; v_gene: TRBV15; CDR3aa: CATSRPLAGIGYTF
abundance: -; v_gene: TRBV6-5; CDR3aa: CASSYTGTAPTEQYF
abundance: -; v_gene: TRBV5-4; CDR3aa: CASSLDLAGRGEQYF
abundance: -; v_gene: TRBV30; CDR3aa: CAWSTDSNQPQHF
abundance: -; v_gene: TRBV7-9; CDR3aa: CASSTDYRASGANVLTF
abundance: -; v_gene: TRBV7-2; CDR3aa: CASSSTSGETQYF
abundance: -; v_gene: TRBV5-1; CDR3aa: CASSFGDRVHLTDTQYF
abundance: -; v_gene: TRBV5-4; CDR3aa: CASSWVAGDLGETQYF
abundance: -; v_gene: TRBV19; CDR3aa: CASSIFWSDSNQPQHF
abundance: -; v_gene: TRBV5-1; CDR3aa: CASSLGVLVGRGHAGYTF
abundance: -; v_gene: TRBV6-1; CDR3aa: CASRDGGEGKDTQYF
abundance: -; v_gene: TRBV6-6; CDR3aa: CASRDPGLAGDNEQFF
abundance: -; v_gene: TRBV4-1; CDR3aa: CASSQSVAGGRNEQFF